This TCR beta chain was identified during a study of regulatory T cells in long-lasting Graves disease (dated by TCRdb to about 2021). Regarding the complete study: Patients with newly diagnosed Graves' disease had been on antithyroid drugs for under 3 months. The study took place in China and was registered as a clinical trial. Persistent Graves' disease patients were compared with newly diagnosed Graves' disease patients by peripheral blood TCR sequencing and RNA sequencing. A total of approximately 35 samples underwent TCR sequencing: roughly 13 from persistent and some 20 from newly diagnosed Graves' disease patients. Summary of the overall study and its limitations: Peripheral blood alone was examined, since thyroid tissue, which constituted the primary lesion, could not be accessed. TRBV28, TRBJ1-2 and TRBJ2-5 were preferentially used in persistent disease, while TRBV20-1 and TRBJ2-1 were favored in newly diagnosed disease. Persistent Graves' disease patients showed lower TCR Shannon entropy and fewer highly expanded clones than newly diagnosed patients, suggesting clonal expansion. Persistent patients shared more public clonotypes among themselves (under 3,000) than newly diagnosed patients did (approximately 870). The authors acknowledged the small sample size as a limitation that may reduce accuracy. Sequencing and analysis were limited to the TCR beta chain.

Library preparation employed multiplex PCR. Sequenced on an Illumina HiSeq 4000. TCR beta libraries were built with iRepertoire HTBI primers and Arm-PCR amplification of CDR3 regions. Before sequencing, the PCR products went through gel purification. On the authors' methods: Gene usage analysis of CDR3 amino acid clonotypes used the 62 TRBV and about 15 TRBJ segments found across samples. Filtered high-quality paired reads were merged into contigs using COPE and FqMerger. Contigs were aligned with BLAST to IMGT TRBV, TRBD and TRBJ reference genes, and CDR3 was defined per IMGT. Any clonotype with a frequency above 0.1% was classified as a highly expanded clone. Shannon entropy was used to measure repertoire diversity, and the Gini coefficient was used to measure V-J evenness. Public clonotypes were defined as clonotypes shared by more than one individual. TCRdb reran the public reads through fastp at Q25 and MiXCR, keeping productive beta chains. When rows share a CDR3 protein, they turn into one entry using the most common DNA and genes. For this entry, the V and J calls and clone size follow TCRdb and not the study's own pipeline. This sample gives under 400,000 distinct CDR3 sequences in total; approximately 15% of them show up just once. The ten largest clones capture just under 30% of the sample.

About this clonotype itself: What antigen it recognizes has not been identified. This may stem from a read error, because a much larger clone lies one nucleotide away.

This specimen's time point label, per the study, means: newly diagnosed GD, antithyroid drugs for less than 3 months. For both TCR sequencing and RNA sequencing, RNA was extracted from PBMCs using TRIzol. Graves' disease was diagnosed according to American Thyroid Association guidelines. Patients were recruited from an endocrinology department in Xi'an, China. From each patient, around 9 milliliters of peripheral blood was collected into an EDTA anticoagulant tube. Ficoll Paque Plus density gradient separation was used to isolate PBMCs, and no further T cell sorting was done. An Agilent 2100 Bioanalyzer and agarose gel were used to check RNA quality, and a NanoDrop 2000 was used to measure RNA concentration. CDR1 KGHDR and CDR2 SFDVKD were looked up in the germline V gene. Including cysteine and phenylalanine, the CDR3 has 14 amino acids. The DNA shown is the 42-base CDR3, in frame from base 1. This sample was shared with a second study, whose subject was T cells in Graves' hyperthyroidism and ophthalmopathy. The second study reports: Stable Graves' hyperthyroidism was defined as the absence of progression to ophthalmopathy over 18 months of follow-up. Hyperthyroidism patients were newly diagnosed, had a disease duration of under 2 months, and were aged 18 to 65 years. Any patient with an uncontrolled infection, another autoimmune disease, pregnancy or lactation was excluded. Clinical symptoms, serum thyroxine and TRAb, thyroid ultrasound, and orbital computed tomography formed the basis for the diagnoses. A first-round RT-PCR of the TCR CDR3 used the HTBI primer set with the Qiagen OneStep RT-PCR kit. Most expanded thyroid clonotypes (frequency above 0.001) were also detected in blood, suggesting blood repertoires may reflect thyroid immune responses. A model built on a 13 V-J signature distinguished ophthalmopathy from stable hyperthyroidism, reaching around 87% sensitivity and around 81% specificity in cross-validation and 80%/75% in testing. During validation, the model predicted progression to ophthalmopathy a median of approximately 6.5 months ahead of onset, with more than 60% sensitivity and around 72% specificity. A discovery cohort of about 100 patients, approximately 45 with Graves' ophthalmopathy and roughly 59 with stable Graves' hyperthyroidism, was used to find distinguishing TCR V-J signatures. An independent validation cohort of 18 to 20 hyperthyroidism patients and more than 15 patients who later progressed to ophthalmopathy tested prospective prediction of ophthalmopathy. The 90 to 100 discovery patients were randomly split 7:3 into training and test sets. In addition, the study compared T-cell repertoires in thyroid tissue and in blood from about 6 Graves' hyperthyroidism patients. After blood sampling, hyperthyroidism patients were treated with methimazole at a starting dose of 30 mg daily, and ophthalmopathy patients were treated with high-dose intravenous methylprednisolone. A second multiplex PCR round built the libraries, followed by size selection and purification. Paired-end sequencing of the libraries was performed with 100 bp reads on an Illumina HiSeq2000. SOAPnuke was used to process the raw data, throwing out any read that contained adapters or uncalled bases, had a mean Phred below 15, or lacked an exact constant-primer or identifier match. COPE v1.2.5 was used to merge the high-quality paired reads, and each unique nucleotide sequence was defined as a clonotype. MiTCR v1.1 was used to align the clonotypes against IMGT TRBV, TRBD and TRBJ reference segments. Analysis was restricted to V-J combinations with a frequency above 0.0001, which covered 98% to 99.2% of repertoires. A TCS score was defined as the ratio between F50 (clonal expansion) and ExV (chaos), using BLOSUM62-based TCRdist between CDR3 peptides within each V-J. Welch's t-statistics and random forest reduced roughly 530 V-J features to 10 to 15, which were used in a naive Bayes classifier (R e1071). No statistical method was used to set the sample size in advance, and investigators knew the group allocation. The paper reports TCR Vbeta CDR3 sequencing of some 140 peripheral blood samples: under 45 ophthalmopathy, about 75 hyperthyroidism and 17 progressor patients.

The starting material was peripheral blood mononuclear cells (PBMCs), obtained at new diagnosis, from a patient treated with antithyroid drugs. The clonotype was recovered from a man in his forties with Graves disease. Donor details come from another sample of the same person, matched by shared clones. The rearrangement combines TRBV24-1 with TRBJ2-5; the junction holds 8 bases that match TRBD2. CDR3 loop: CATSDPGGGEIQYF. The bases read TGTGCCACCAGTGATCCCGGGGGGGGGGAGATCCAGTACTTC.